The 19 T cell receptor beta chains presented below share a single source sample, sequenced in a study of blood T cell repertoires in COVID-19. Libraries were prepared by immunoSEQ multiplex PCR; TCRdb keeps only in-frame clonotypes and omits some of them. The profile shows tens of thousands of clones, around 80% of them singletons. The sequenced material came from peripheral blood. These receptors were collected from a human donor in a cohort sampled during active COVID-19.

CDR3 protein: CASSQGGSGANVLTF. CDR3 in DNA: TGTGCCAGCAGCCAAGGGGGCTCCGGGGCCAACGTCCTGACTTTC. The chain combines TRBV11-3 with TRBJ2-6; 7 bases map to TRBD1. This CDR3 comprises 15 residues. Germline V lookup: CDR1 SGHNT, CDR2 YENEEA. V lost 5 bases and J lost 4; bases outside the gene matches: 5.

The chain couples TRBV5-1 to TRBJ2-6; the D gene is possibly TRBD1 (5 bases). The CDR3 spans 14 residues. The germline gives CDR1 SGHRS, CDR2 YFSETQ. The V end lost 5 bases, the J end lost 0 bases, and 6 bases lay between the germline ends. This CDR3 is CASRTDSGANVLTF. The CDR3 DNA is TGCGCCAGCAGGACAGACTCTGGGGCCAACGTCCTGACTTTC.

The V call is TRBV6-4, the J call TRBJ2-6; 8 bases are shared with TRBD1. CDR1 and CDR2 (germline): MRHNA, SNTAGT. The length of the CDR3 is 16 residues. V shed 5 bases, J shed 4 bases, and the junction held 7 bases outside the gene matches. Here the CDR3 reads CASSPQGAPGANVLTF. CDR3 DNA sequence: TGTGCCAGCAGTCCCCAGGGGGCGCCGGGGGCCAACGTCCTGACTTTC.

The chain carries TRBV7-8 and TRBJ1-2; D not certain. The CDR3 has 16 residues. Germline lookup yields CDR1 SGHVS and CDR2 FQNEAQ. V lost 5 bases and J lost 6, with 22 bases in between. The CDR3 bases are TGTGCCAGCAGCCCAGGACGGGGAGTCATTCCCCATGGCTACACCTTC. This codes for CASSPGRGVIPHGYTF.

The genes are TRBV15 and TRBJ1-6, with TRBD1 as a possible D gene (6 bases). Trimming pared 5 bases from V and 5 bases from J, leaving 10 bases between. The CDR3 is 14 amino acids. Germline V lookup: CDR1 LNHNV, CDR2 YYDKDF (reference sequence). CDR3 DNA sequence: TGTGCCACCAGCCCGGGACAAAATAATTCACCCCTCCACTTT. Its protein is CATSPGQNNSPLHF.

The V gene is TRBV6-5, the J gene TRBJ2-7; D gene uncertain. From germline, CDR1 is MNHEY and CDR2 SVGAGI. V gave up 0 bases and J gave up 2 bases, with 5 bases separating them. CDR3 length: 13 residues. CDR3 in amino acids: CASSYSGPYEQYF. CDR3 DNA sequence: TGTGCCAGCAGTTACTCTGGGCCCTACGAGCAGTACTTC.

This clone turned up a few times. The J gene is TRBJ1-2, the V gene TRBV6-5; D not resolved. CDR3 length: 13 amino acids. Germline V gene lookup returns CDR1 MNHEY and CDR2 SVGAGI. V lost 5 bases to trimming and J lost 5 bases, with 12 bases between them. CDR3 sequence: CASSREFGYGYTF. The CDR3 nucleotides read TGTGCCAGCAGTCGGGAATTCGGGTATGGCTACACCTTC.

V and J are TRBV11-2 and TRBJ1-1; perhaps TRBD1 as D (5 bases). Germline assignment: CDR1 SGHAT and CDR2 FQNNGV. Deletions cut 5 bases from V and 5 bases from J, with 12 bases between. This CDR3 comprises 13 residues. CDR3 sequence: CASSPGGRTEAFF. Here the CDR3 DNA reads TGTGCCAGCAGCCCCGGGGGTAGAACTGAAGCTTTCTTT.

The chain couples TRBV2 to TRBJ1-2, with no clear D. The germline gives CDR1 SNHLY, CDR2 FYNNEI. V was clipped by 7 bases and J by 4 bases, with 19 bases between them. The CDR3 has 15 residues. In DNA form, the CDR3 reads TGTGCCAGCAAGATAGGAGGTGTGTTAAGCTATGGCTACACCTTC. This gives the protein CASKIGGVLSYGYTF.

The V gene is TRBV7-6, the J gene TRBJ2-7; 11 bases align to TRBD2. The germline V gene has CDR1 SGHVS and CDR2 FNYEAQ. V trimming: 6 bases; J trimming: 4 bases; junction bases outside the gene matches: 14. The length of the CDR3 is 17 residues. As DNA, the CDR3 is TGTGCCAGCAGTGGGCCTCGGGGTAGCGGGAGGGGGTACGAGCAGTACTTC. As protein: CASSGPRGSGRGYEQYF.

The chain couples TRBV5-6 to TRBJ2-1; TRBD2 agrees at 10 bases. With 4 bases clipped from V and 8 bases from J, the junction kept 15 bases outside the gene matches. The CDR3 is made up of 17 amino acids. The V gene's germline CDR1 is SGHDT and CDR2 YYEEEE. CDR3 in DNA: TGTGCCAGCAGCCAGGAAACTAGCGGGGAGTACCCCTATGAGCAGTTCTTC. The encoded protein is CASSQETSGEYPYEQFF.

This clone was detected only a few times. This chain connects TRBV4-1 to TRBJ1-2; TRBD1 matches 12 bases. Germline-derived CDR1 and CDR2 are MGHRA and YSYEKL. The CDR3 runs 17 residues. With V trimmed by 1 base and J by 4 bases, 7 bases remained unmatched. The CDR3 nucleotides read TGCGCCAGCAGCCAAGGGCGGGACAGGGGGCGAAGCTATGGCTACACCTTC. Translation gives CASSQGRDRGRSYGYTF.

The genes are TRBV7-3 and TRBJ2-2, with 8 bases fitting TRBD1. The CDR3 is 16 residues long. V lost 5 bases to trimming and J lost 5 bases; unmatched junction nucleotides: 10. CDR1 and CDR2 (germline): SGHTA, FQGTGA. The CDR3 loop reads CASSRLGRGRTGELFF. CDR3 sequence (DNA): TGTGCCAGCAGCCGACTAGGCAGGGGGCGAACCGGGGAGCTGTTTTTT.

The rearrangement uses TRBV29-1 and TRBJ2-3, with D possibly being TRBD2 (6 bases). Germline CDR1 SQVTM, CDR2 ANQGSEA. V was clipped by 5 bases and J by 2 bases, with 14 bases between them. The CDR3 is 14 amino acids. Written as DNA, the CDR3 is TGCAGCGTTTCGGCGGGAATGAACACAGATACGCAGTATTTT. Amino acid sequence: CSVSAGMNTDTQYF.

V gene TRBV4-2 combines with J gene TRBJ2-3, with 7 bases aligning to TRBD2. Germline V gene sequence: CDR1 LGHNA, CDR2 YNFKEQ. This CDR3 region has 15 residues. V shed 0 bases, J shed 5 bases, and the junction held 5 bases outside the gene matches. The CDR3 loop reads CASSQEAGEVDTQYF. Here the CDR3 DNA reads TGTGCCAGCAGCCAAGAGGCGGGAGAGGTAGATACGCAGTATTTT.

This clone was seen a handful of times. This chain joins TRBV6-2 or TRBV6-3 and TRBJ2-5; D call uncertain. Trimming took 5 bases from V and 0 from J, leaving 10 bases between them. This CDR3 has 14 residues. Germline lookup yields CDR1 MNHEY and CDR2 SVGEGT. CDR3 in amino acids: CASSPPGYQETQYF. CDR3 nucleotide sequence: TGTGCCAGCAGTCCCCCGGGTTACCAAGAGACCCAGTACTTC.

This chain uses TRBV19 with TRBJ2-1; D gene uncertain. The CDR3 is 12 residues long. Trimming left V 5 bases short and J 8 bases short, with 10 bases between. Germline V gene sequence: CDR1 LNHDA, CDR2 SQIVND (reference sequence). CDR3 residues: CASSESVDEQFF. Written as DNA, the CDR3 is TGTGCCAGTAGTGAGTCCGTCGATGAGCAGTTCTTC.

The CDR3 sequence: CASSASFRGATNEKLFF. CDR3 nucleotides: TGTGCCAGCAGTGCCTCTTTTAGGGGTGCAACTAATGAAAAACTGTTTTTT. The chain carries TRBV6-1 and TRBJ1-4; D perhaps matches TRBD1 (5 bases). Trimming removed 4 bases at V and 0 bases at J, with 15 bases between. CDR3 size: 17 residues. Germline CDR1 and CDR2: MNHNS and SASEGT.

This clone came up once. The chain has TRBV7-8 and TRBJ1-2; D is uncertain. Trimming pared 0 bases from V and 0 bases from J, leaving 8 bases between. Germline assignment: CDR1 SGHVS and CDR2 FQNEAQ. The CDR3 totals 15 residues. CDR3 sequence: CASSLASVSNYGYTF. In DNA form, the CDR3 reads TGTGCCAGCAGCTTAGCGTCAGTTTCTAACTATGGCTACACCTTC.